This TCR beta chain was recorded in a study of T cells in Graves' hyperthyroidism and ophthalmopathy. Isolation of PBMCs was performed on approximately 10 ml fresh peripheral blood. Only a few counts were recorded for this clonotype. Amplified regions were TCR beta CDR3 sequences from RNA transcripts. TCR CDR3 underwent first-round RT-PCR with the HTBI primer set. A single record per CDR3 protein comes from TCRdb applying MiXCR to the multiplex PCR reads. The repertoire holds under 400,000 distinct CDR3 sequences, approximately 16% seen once, with roughly 19% in the top ten. The V and J ends lost 6 bases and 7 bases respectively, with 15 bases between them. The CDR3 is made up of 14 amino acids. Germline V lookup: CDR1 MNHNS, CDR2 SASEGT.

Sequenced material: blood. The chain employs TRBV6-1 and TRBJ2-2, with a weak D call TRBD1 (5 bases). This receptor was taken from a woman aged 55-70 years with Graves' ophthalmopathy. The CDR3 protein is CASSPGRVSGELFF. CDR3 nucleotide sequence: TGTGCCAGCAGCCCCGGCAGGGTGAGCGGGGAGCTGTTTTTT.